This T cell receptor beta chain was recorded in a study of blood T cells in healthy people across ages. Sample-barcoded 5' priming and a J-beta primer mix drove a second PCR of roughly 6 to 12 cycles. With 12 random nucleotides, a template-switch adaptor tagged each individual cDNA molecule. TCRdb fed the 5' RACE reads into MiXCR, producing one record per CDR3 protein. The sample includes fewer than 600,000 distinct CDR3 sequences, roughly a quarter seen only once; the top ten take about 3.9%. As regards this clonotype: The antigen is not known.

All donors came from Russia, were Caucasian and healthy, and spanned ages roughly 6 to 100. This CDR3 comprises 15 residues. Germline V gives CDR1 SGHRS, CDR2 YFSETQ. Trimming cost V 5 bases and J 2 bases; bases outside gene matches: 8. Study-level points and caveats: Per-million-T-cell TCR beta diversity fell roughly linearly with age. In the absence of known donor CMV status, changes in expanded clonotypes were possibly confounded.

The sample was also reused in another study, on T cells of mothers and their children.

The chain links TRBV5-1 to TRBJ2-7, with TRBD1 matching over 9 bases. Sequencing was carried out using blood. This TCR came from a boy younger than 10 in good health. CDR3 coding DNA: TGCGCCAGCAGAGACTACAGGGGGCTCGCCTACGAGCAGTACTTC. It is translated as CASRDYRGLAYEQYF.